Listed here is a single TCR beta chain. The antigen is unknown. Selected positively for CCR7 and CD45RO-negative, naive CD8 cells excluded terminally differentiated effector memory CD45RA+ cells. Every one of the donors was a Caucasian adult that lived in Nashville, Tennessee. The data stem from a study of shared clonotypes between healthy human individuals. Study-wide results and caveats: Clonotypes shared by all four sorted-subset donors had higher generation probabilities than non-shared clonotypes. What rarefaction showed was incomplete sorted-subset sequencing despite large depth.

It was at deep level that the assay was run. Some clones are missing from TCRdb's copy, which holds only in-frame ones; the method was immunoSEQ multiplex PCR. The repertoire holds about 2.1 million clones, with around 95% as singletons. In germline, CDR1 is SGHVS, CDR2 FQNEAQ. The CDR3 sequence is 15 residues long. V was cut by 5 bases and J by 5 bases, with 16 bases left in between. The sample consisted of naive CD8+ T cells from PBMCs. The chain links TRBV7-8 to TRBJ1-5; D call uncertain. The receptor was isolated from a man aged 18 to 30 in good health. Some clones in this sample may be carry-over from other donors' samples. CDR3 nucleotide sequence: TGTGCCAGCAGCCGCGATGTGGGAGGCGATCAGCCCCAGCATTTT. Translation: CASSRDVGGDQPQHF.